What follows are 16 T cell receptor beta chains derived from one specimen sequenced in a study of shared clonotypes between healthy human individuals (dated by TCRdb to 2018 to 2021). Libraries were prepared through the immunoSEQ multiplex PCR assay. TCRdb took over this immuneACCESS table, retaining in-frame rearrangements with V and J assigned. Such tables are incomplete; in checked studies, under half of the missing clones stem from an unresolved V gene, and the remainder is unexplained. Counted in this sample were about 980,000 clones; 70% to 85% of them appeared once. The ten largest clonotypes hold around 1.4% of the sample. The sequenced material came from memory CD4+ T cells sorted from blood. The sample's cell subset or site label is to be understood as: CD45RA-negative fraction. The receptors were sampled from a man between 18 and 35 years old in good health.

This chain uses TRBV10-3 with TRBJ2-1, with D possibly TRBD2 on 5 matching bases. CDR1 ENHRY and CDR2 SYGVKD come from the germline V gene. The CDR3 contains 15 residues. V was cut by 4 bases and J by 7 bases, with 17 bases left in between. The CDR3 DNA follows: TGTGCCATCAGTGTGAAGCTAGCCATAAATAATGAGCAGTTCTTC. It yields the protein CAISVKLAINNEQFF.

The genes are TRBV29-1 and TRBJ2-3; D remains unclear. Trimming pared 0 bases from V and 6 bases from J, leaving 7 bases between. The V gene's germline CDR1 is SQVTM and CDR2 ANQGSEA. The CDR3 extends over 12 amino acids. CDR3 DNA sequence: TGCAGCGTTGAAGAAGGGCGTGATACGCAGTATTTT. Its translation: CSVEEGRDTQYF.

The chain employs TRBV29-1 and TRBJ2-1; D is unresolved. V lost 3 bases and J lost 5, with 8 bases in between. The CDR3 extends over 12 amino acids. Germline loops: CDR1 SQVTM, CDR2 ANQGSEA. The DNA of the CDR3 is TGCAGCGTTGAGACGGATCACAATGAGCAGTTCTTC. This translates into CSVETDHNEQFF.

The V gene is TRBV23-1, the J gene TRBJ2-3; D ambiguous. TRBV23-1 is an ORF, and what it does is uncertain. The germline V and J ends were trimmed by 4 bases and 6 bases, with 14 bases remaining between them. The CDR3 is made up of 14 amino acids. CDR3 amino acids: CASSPQKVADTQYF. CDR3 coding DNA: TGCGCCAGCAGTCCCCAAAAGGTGGCTGATACGCAGTATTTT.

As regards this clone: Sequence at one end of the junction differs from germline and may be a read error. The gene calls are TRBV5-1 and TRBJ2-7; D is perhaps TRBD1 (6 bases). The CDR3 extends over 16 amino acids. Germline V lookup: CDR1 SGHRS, CDR2 YFSETQ. DNA for the CDR3: TGCGCCAGCAGCTTGGAGGGGGACCCCATCTCCTCCGAGCAGTACTTC. Its translation: CASSLEGDPISSEQYF.

The V call is TRBV5-4, the J call TRBJ1-6; the match to TRBD1 covers 10 bases. Trimming cost V 4 bases and J 9 bases; bases outside gene matches: 7. Looked up from germline, CDR1 is SGHNT and CDR2 is YYREEE (reference sequence). CDR3 size: 15 residues. CDR3 in amino acids: CASSGRTGGSSPLHF. As DNA, the CDR3 is TGTGCCAGCAGCGGCCGGACAGGGGGAAGTTCACCCCTCCACTTT.

As regards this clone: One junction end disagrees with the germline gene, perhaps due to a read error. The chain carries TRBV7-2 and TRBJ2-7, with D tentatively TRBD1 (6 bases). Germline lookup yields CDR1 SGHTA and CDR2 FQGNSA. This CDR3 is built from 15 residues. DNA for the CDR3: TGTGCCAGCAGCGTAGCAGGGGCCCCAACCTACGAGCAGTACTTC. Translating gives CASSVAGAPTYEQYF.

The chain couples TRBV6-1 to TRBJ1-2; TRBD1 matches 8 bases. The ends lost 6 bases at V and 4 bases at J; junction bases unmatched: 7. In germline, CDR1 is MNHNS, CDR2 SASEGT. The CDR3 has 14 residues. Here the CDR3 DNA reads TGTGCCAGCAGCGGGGACAGGCGAATCTATGGCTACACCTTC. Residues: CASSGDRRIYGYTF.

The V gene is TRBV27, the J gene TRBJ2-3; D unclear. There are 15 residues in the CDR3. Between the trimmed V and J ends, which lost 6 bases and 1 base, there was a span of 14 bases. Germline-derived CDR1 and CDR2 are MNHEY and SMNVEV (reference sequence). The CDR3 here is CASRPIGSGTDTQYF. The CDR3 nucleotides are TGTGCCAGCAGACCAATTGGATCGGGCACAGATACGCAGTATTTT.

The chain combines TRBV5-6 with TRBJ2-3; D remains ambiguous. Deletions cut 3 bases from V and 0 bases from J, with 8 bases between. CDR3 length: 14 residues. The germline V gene encodes CDR1 SGHDT and CDR2 YYEEEE. The CDR3 DNA is TGTGCCAGCAGCTCATACCCTAGCACAGATACGCAGTATTTT. The encoded protein is CASSSYPSTDTQYF.

The chain links TRBV5-1 to TRBJ1-6; 9 bases are shared with TRBD1. The CDR3 length is 15 residues. The V segment lost 4 bases and the J segment 8 bases; nucleotides outside the gene matches: 7. In germline, CDR1 is SGHRS, CDR2 YFSETQ. The DNA of the CDR3 is TGCGCCAGCAGCCAGGACAGGGGTGGGCATTCACCCCTCCACTTT. Translating it yields CASSQDRGGHSPLHF.

The gene calls are TRBV7-8 and TRBJ2-7; 12 nucleotides agree with TRBD2. The J segment lost 3 bases and the V segment lost 5 bases, leaving 5 bases of the junction unmatched. The CDR3 is 15 amino acids. Germline V CDR1 and CDR2: SGHVS, FQNEAQ. CDR3 nucleotides: TGTGCCAGCAGCGGGGGACTAGCGGGCCTCTACGAGCAGTACTTC. The encoded protein is CASSGGLAGLYEQYF.

The V gene is TRBV6-5, the J gene TRBJ2-7; D may be TRBD2 (6 bases). The CDR3 is 16 amino acids. CDR1 is MNHEY, CDR2 SVGAGI, per germline. Trimming removed 0 bases at V and 3 bases at J, with 15 bases between. The CDR3 protein is CASSYSAQGGIYEQYF. CDR3 in DNA: TGTGCCAGCAGTTACTCTGCTCAGGGAGGTATCTACGAGCAGTACTTC.

The J gene is TRBJ2-3, the V gene TRBV6-4; perhaps D is TRBD1 or TRBD2 (5 bases each). The CDR3 covers 14 residues. Looked up from germline, CDR1 is MRHNA and CDR2 is SNTAGT. The V gene lost 4 bases and the J gene lost 2 bases, with 10 bases spanning the gap. The CDR3 loop is CASSGTGLTDTQYF. The CDR3 DNA reads TGTGCCAGCAGTGGGACGGGGCTCACAGATACGCAGTATTTT.

The chain links TRBV7-9 to TRBJ2-5; tentatively, D is TRBD1 (7 bases). V gave up 5 bases and J gave up 4 bases, with 23 bases separating them. The CDR3 sequence is 17 residues long. CDR1 is SEHNR, CDR2 FQNEAQ, per germline (reference sequence). This CDR3 is CASSAGRGGRGTETQYF. In DNA, the CDR3 is TGTGCCAGCAGCGCCGGCAGAGGGGGCCGGGGGACAGAGACCCAGTACTTC. Based on the CDR3 plus reference TRBV7-9 and TRBJ2-5, the full variable domain is DTGVSQNPRHKITKRGQNVTFRCDPISEHNRLYWYRQTLGQGPEFLTYFQNEAQLEKSRLLSDRFSAERPKGSFSTLEIQRTEQGDSAMYLCASSAGRGGRGTETQYFGPGTRLLVL.

The rearrangement links TRBV2 to TRBJ1-1; D perhaps matches TRBD1 (5 bases). The germline gives CDR1 SNHLY, CDR2 FYNNEI. The CDR3 extends over 14 amino acids. V lost 7 bases, J lost 4 bases, and 16 bases lay in between. The CDR3 coding sequence is TGTGCCAGCAATCAACAGGAGTCGGTCACTGAAGCTTTCTTT. It is translated as CASNQQESVTEAFF.